Each of the 6 T cell receptor beta chains below was sequenced from the same sample in a study of T-cell reconstitution after alpha-beta-depleted transplantation in children. Unique molecular identifiers tagged the TCRbeta library. TCRdb used MiXCR to reprocess the PCR reads, holding one entry per CDR3 protein. The sample consists of around 600,000 distinct CDR3 sequences, approximately 16% of them appearing once. Sample: PBMCs from the stem cell graft donor, taken from the stem cell graft. The receptor source for this set is a human donor who donated a stem cell graft to a child with acute myeloid leukemia.

The CDR3 coding sequence is TGTGCCAGTAGTTCGAGGGGTGGGTACAATCAGCCCCAGCATTTT. Amino acids: CASSSRGGYNQPQHF. The chain joins TRBV19 to TRBJ1-5, with D possibly being TRBD1 (5 bases). The V and J ends lost 5 bases and 3 bases respectively, with 14 bases between them. The length of the CDR3 is 15 residues. The germline gives CDR1 LNHDA, CDR2 SQIVND (reference sequence). Using reference TRBV19 and TRBJ1-5 for the parts outside the CDR3, the full variable domain is DGGITQSPKYLFRKEGQNVTLSCEQNLNHDAMYWYRQDPGQGLRLIYYSQIVNDFQKGDIAEGYSVSREKKESFPLTVTSAQKNPTAFYLCASSSRGGYNQPQHFGDGTRLSIL.

This clonotype was recorded many times. The rearrangement uses TRBV20-1 and TRBJ1-1; D not resolved. From germline, CDR1 is DFQATT and CDR2 SNEGSKA (reference sequence). Trimming left V 6 bases short and J 2 bases short, with 10 bases between. This CDR3 has 12 amino acids. DNA for the CDR3: TGCAGTGCCTCACAGCCAAACACTGAAGCTTTCTTT. Translation gives CSASQPNTEAFF.

This clonotype was counted a single time. The chain employs TRBV18 and TRBJ2-4; 7 bases fit TRBD1. There are 15 residues in the CDR3. V shed 6 bases and J 8 bases; nucleotides not matched to a gene: 13. In germline, CDR1 is KGHSH, CDR2 LQKENI. For the CDR3, the DNA is TGTGCCAGCTCCTTGGGTACCGGGACAGCGGACATTCAGTACTTC. This gives the protein CASSLGTGTADIQYF.

This clonotype was recorded only once. The rearrangement uses TRBV5-1 and TRBJ2-5; D possibly corresponds to TRBD2 (6 bases). Deletions cut 4 bases from V and 3 bases from J, with 13 bases between. The CDR3 has 14 amino acids. Germline loops: CDR1 SGHRS, CDR2 YFSETQ. The CDR3 DNA is TGCGCCAGCAGCCCCCTGGGCGGGGAAGAGACCCAGTACTTC. Translation: CASSPLGGEETQYF.

This clonotype has ten or more counts. This sequence joins TRBV20-1 and TRBJ1-1, with TRBD1 matching over 12 bases. This CDR3 has 14 amino acids. In germline, CDR1 is DFQATT, CDR2 SNEGSKA (reference sequence). The ends lost 1 base at V and 11 bases at J; junction bases unmatched: 8. CDR3 coding DNA: TGCAGTGCTAGAGCGGGACAGGGGGCAGTCGCTGCTTTCTTT. Amino acids: CSARAGQGAVAAFF.

This clonotype was counted many times. V is TRBV6-5 and J is TRBJ1-1, with no clear D. CDR3 size: 14 residues. The germline V gene has CDR1 MNHEY and CDR2 SVGAGI. The ends were cut back, 2 bases at V and 0 bases at J, with 7 bases in the middle. The CDR3 nucleotides are TGTGCCAGCAGTTACGGGATCTTGAACACTGAAGCTTTCTTT. Residues: CASSYGILNTEAFF.